The 8 T cell receptor beta chains below come from one sample, sequenced in a study of T cell repertoires in cytomegalovirus infection. These receptors have no known antigen. Via MiXCR, TCRdb re-called the reads, giving one row per CDR3 protein. This sample yields tens of thousands of distinct CDR3 sequences, of which 20% to 25% are seen a single time; around 79% belongs to the top ten. Material: PBMCs, sequenced either directly or after in vitro stimulation (not recorded which). The origin of the receptors is a human donor in good health (CMV status not recorded). Some clones in this sample may be carry-over from other donors' samples.

This clonotype was recorded once. This rearrangement joins TRBV24-1 to TRBJ2-3, with 15 bases fitting TRBD2. Germline loops: CDR1 KGHDR, CDR2 SFDVKD. The ends lost 8 bases at V and 6 bases at J; junction bases unmatched: 2. This CDR3 is 14 amino acids long. The CDR3 DNA reads as TGTGCCACCAAAGGGACTAGCGGGAGGGATACGCAGTATTTT. Its protein is CATKGTSGRDTQYF.

The rearrangement links TRBV6-5 to TRBJ2-3; possibly TRBD1 for D (5 bases). Germline CDR1 is MNHEY and CDR2 is SVGAGI. The CDR3 loop spans 13 amino acids. V shed 5 bases and J shed 0 bases, with 6 bases lying between them. The CDR3 coding sequence is TGTGCCAGCAGTGGGGCCAGCACAGATACGCAGTATTTT. Translated: CASSGASTDTQYF.

CDR3 coding DNA: TGTGCCATCAGTGAGGAAGGGGCGTCTTATTATGGCTACACCTTC. Translating it yields CAISEEGASYYGYTF. The rearrangement uses TRBV10-3 and TRBJ1-2; tentatively, D is TRBD1 (5 bases). V was shortened by 2 bases and J by 5 bases, with 15 bases between the two germline ends. The CDR3 loop spans 15 amino acids. From germline, CDR1 is ENHRY and CDR2 SYGVKD.

This clonotype was found once. The chain uses TRBV5-4 and TRBJ2-1, with D tentatively TRBD1 (5 bases). The CDR3 is made up of 13 amino acids. V lost 1 base to trimming and J lost 6 bases, with 8 bases between them. Germline V gene lookup returns CDR1 SGHNT and CDR2 YYREEE (reference sequence). CDR3 loop: CASSLRTPNEQFF. The CDR3 bases are TGTGCCAGCAGCTTGAGGACACCCAATGAGCAGTTCTTC.

This chain joins TRBV4-3 and TRBJ2-1, with a possible D match to TRBD2 (5 bases). V dropped 0 bases and J dropped 8 bases, with 17 bases sitting between them. CDR3 length equals 16 residues. Germline loops: CDR1 LGHNA, CDR2 YSLEER. The CDR3 nucleotides are TGCGCCAGCAGCCAAGAGGGAGACTACCCATGGGATGAGCAGTTCTTC. Protein product: CASSQEGDYPWDEQFF.

This clonotype was picked up many times. The chain employs TRBV7-2 and TRBJ2-5, with D tentatively TRBD2 (6 bases). This CDR3 has 17 residues. Germline values: CDR1 SGHTA, CDR2 FQGNSA. The ends were cut back, 0 bases at V and 4 bases at J, with 18 bases in the middle. CDR3 in amino acids: CASSLALARDFRETQYF. CDR3 nucleotides: TGTGCCAGCAGCTTAGCGCTAGCGAGGGACTTTAGAGAGACCCAGTACTTC.

This clonotype appeared many times. The chain employs TRBV7-2 and TRBJ1-2; possibly TRBD1 for D (5 bases). The CDR3 totals 16 residues. Germline V gene sequence: CDR1 SGHTA, CDR2 FQGNSA. Trimming took off 1 base at V and 5 bases at J, with 17 bases between the two ends. The CDR3 DNA is TGTGCCAGCAGCTTAGTAGAGTGGGGCAGCGAGTATGGCTACACCTTC. Its protein is CASSLVEWGSEYGYTF.

Note on this clonotype: At one end, the junction sequence differs from germline, possibly due to a read error. The V call is TRBV6-5, the J call TRBJ1-3, with 7 bases matching TRBD1. The germline V gene encodes CDR1 MNHEY and CDR2 SVGAGI. CDR3 length: 15 amino acids. For the CDR3, the DNA is TGTGCCAGCAGTTCATTTGGGACAGCTGGACACACCATATATTTT. This sequence encodes CASSSFGTAGHTIYF.